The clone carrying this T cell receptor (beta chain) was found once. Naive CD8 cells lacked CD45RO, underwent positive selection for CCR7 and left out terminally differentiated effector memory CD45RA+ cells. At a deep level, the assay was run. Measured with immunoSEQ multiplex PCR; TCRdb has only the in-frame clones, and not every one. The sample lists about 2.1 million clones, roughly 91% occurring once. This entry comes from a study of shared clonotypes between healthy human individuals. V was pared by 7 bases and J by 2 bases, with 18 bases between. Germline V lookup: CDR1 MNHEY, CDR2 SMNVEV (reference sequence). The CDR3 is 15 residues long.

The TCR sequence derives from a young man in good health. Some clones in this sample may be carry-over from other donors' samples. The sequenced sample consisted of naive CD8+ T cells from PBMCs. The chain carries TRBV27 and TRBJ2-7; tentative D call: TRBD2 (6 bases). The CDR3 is CASTFGTYTTYEQYF. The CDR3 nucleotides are TGTGCCAGCACCTTCGGGACTTACACCACCTACGAGCAGTACTTC.